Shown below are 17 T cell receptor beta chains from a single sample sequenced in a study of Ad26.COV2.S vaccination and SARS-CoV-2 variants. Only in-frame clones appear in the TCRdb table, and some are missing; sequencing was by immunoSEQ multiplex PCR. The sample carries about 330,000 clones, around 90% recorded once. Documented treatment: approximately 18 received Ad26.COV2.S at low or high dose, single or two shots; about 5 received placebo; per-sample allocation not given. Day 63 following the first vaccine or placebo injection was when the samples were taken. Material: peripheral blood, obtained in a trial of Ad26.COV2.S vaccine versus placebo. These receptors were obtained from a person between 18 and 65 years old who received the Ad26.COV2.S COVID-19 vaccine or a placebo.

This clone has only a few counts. CDR3 region: CASSLANQPQHF. For the CDR3, the DNA is TGTGCCAGCAGCTTAGCTAATCAGCCCCAGCATTTT. This chain connects TRBV7-9 to TRBJ1-5; D remains ambiguous. The CDR3 contains 12 residues. Trimming removed 0 bases at V and 4 bases at J, with 1 base between. CDR1 is SEHNR, CDR2 FQNEAQ, per germline (reference sequence).

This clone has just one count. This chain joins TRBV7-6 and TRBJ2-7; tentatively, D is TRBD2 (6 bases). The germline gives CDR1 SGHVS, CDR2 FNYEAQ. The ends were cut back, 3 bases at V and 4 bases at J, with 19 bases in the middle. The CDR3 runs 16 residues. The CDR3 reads CASSLGSGTSKYEQYF. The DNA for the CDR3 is TGTGCCAGCAGCTTGGGGTCCGGAACTAGCAAGTACGAGCAGTACTTC.

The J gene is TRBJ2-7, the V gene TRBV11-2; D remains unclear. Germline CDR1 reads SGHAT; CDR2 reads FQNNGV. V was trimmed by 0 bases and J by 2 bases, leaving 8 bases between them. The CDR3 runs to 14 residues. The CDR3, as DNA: TGTGCCAGCAGCTTAGAGGCCAGCACCTACGAGCAGTACTTC. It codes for CASSLEASTYEQYF.

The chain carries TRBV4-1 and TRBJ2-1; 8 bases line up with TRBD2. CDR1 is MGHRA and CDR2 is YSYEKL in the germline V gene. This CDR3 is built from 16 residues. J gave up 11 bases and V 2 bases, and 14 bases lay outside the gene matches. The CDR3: CASSQSSGGTMSQQFF. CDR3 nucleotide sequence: TGCGCCAGCAGCCAATCTTCGGGAGGGACAATGAGTCAGCAGTTCTTC.

The CDR3 reads CASSYGPWDSSSTEAFF. The CDR3 nucleotides read TGTGCCAGCAGTTACGGCCCGTGGGACAGCTCGAGTACTGAAGCTTTCTTT. This rearrangement joins TRBV6-2 or TRBV6-3 to TRBJ1-1, with 7 bases lining up with TRBD1. Germline V CDR1 and CDR2: MNHEY, SVGEGT. CDR3 size: 17 residues. The trim removed 2 bases at V and 5 bases at J, leaving 14 bases unmatched.

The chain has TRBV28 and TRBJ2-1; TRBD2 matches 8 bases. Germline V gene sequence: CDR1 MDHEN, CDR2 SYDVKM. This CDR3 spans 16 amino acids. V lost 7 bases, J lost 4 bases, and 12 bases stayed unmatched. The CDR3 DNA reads TGTGCCAGCACTAAAGCGGGAGCTTATAGTTACAATGAGCAGTTCTTC. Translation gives CASTKAGAYSYNEQFF. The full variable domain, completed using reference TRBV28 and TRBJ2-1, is DVKVTQSSRYLVKRTGEKVFLECVQDMDHENMFWYRQDPGLGLRLIYFSYDVKMKEKGDIPEGYSVSREKKERFSLILESASTNQTSMYLCASTKAGAYSYNEQFFGPGTRLTVL.

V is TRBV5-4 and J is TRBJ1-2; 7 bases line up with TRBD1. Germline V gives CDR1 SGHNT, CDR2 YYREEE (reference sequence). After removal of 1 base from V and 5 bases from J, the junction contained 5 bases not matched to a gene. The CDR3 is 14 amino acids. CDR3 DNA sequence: TGTGCCAGCAGCTTGACAGGGGTAATTTATGGCTACACCTTC. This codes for CASSLTGVIYGYTF.

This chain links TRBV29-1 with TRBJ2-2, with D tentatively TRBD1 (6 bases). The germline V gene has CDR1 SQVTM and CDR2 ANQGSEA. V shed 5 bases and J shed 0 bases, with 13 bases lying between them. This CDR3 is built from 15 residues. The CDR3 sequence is CSVWGTRANTGELFF. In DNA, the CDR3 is TGCAGCGTTTGGGGGACACGCGCGAACACCGGGGAGCTGTTTTTT.

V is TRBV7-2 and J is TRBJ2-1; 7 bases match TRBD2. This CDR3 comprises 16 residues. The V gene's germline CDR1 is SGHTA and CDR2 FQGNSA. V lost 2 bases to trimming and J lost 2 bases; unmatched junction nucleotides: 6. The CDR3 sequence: CASSLTAGVTYNEQFF. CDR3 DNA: TGTGCCAGCAGCTTAACCGCGGGAGTGACCTACAATGAGCAGTTCTTC.

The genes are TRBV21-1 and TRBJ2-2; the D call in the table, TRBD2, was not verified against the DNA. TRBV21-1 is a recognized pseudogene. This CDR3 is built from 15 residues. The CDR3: CAKPNRSRRTGELFF. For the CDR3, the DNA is TGTGCCAAGCCGAACCGTTCCCGTAGAACCGGGGAGCTGTTTTTT.

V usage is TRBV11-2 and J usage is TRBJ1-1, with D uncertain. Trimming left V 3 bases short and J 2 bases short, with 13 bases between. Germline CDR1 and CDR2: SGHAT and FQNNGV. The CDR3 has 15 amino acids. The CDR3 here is CASSFGNYHNTEAFF. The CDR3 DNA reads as TGTGCCAGCAGCTTTGGGAATTACCATAACACTGAAGCTTTCTTT.

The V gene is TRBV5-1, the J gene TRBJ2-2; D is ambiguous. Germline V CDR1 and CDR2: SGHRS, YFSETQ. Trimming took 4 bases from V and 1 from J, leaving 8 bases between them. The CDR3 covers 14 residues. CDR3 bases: TGCGCCAGCAGCCCCGACCTGAACACCGGGGAGCTGTTTTTT. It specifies CASSPDLNTGELFF.

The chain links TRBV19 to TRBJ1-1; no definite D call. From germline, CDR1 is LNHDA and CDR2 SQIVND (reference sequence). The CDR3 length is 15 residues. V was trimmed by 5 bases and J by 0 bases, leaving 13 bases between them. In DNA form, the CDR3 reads TGTGCCAGTAGTCTAGGCACGCAACTGAACACTGAAGCTTTCTTT. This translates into CASSLGTQLNTEAFF.

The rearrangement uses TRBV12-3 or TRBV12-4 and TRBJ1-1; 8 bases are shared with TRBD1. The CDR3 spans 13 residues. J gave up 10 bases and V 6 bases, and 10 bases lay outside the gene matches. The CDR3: CASREGQVSGAFF. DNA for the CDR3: TGTGCCAGCAGGGAGGGACAGGTCTCTGGAGCTTTCTTT.

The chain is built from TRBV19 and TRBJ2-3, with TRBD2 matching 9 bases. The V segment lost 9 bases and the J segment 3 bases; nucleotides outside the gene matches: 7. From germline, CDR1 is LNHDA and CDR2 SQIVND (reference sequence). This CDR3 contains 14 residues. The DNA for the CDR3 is TGTGCCAGCCAAGTAGCGGGAGTGACAGATACGCAGTATTTT. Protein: CASQVAGVTDTQYF.

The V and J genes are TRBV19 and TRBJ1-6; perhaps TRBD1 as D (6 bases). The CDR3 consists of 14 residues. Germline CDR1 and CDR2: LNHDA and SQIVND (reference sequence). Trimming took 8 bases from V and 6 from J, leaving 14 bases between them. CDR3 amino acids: CASAGQSPNSPLHF. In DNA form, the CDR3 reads TGTGCCAGTGCCGGACAGTCGCCTAATTCACCCCTCCACTTT.

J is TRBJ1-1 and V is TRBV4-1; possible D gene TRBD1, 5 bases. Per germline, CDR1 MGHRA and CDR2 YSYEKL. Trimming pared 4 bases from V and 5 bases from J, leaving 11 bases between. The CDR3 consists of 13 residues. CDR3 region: CASSLIRGTEAFF. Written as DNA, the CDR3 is TGCGCCAGCAGCCTAATCCGGGGGACTGAAGCTTTCTTT.